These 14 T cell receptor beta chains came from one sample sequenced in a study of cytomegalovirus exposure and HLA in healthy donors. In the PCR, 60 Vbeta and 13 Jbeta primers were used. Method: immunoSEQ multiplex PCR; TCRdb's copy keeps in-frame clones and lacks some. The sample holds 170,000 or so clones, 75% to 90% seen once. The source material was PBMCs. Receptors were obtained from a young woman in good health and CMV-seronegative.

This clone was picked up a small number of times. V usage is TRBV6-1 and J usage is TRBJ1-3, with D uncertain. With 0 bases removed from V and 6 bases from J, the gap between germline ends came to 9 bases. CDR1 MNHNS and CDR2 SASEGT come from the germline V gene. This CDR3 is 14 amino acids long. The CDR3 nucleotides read TGTGCCAGCAGTGAAGCGCTTCAGGCAAACACCATATATTTT. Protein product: CASSEALQANTIYF.

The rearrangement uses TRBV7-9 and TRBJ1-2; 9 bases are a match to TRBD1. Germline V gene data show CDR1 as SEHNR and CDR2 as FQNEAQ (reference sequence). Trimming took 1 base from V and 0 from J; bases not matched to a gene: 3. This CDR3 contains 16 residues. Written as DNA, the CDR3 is TGTGCCAGCAGCTTAGGGACAGGGGATTCTAACTATGGCTACACCTTC. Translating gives CASSLGTGDSNYGYTF.

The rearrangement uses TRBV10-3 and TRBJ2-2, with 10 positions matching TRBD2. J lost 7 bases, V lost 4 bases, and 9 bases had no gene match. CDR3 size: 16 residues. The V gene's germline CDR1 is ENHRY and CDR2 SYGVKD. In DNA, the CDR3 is TGTGCCATCAGTGGGGGAACTAGCGGGAATCTCGGGGAGCTGTTTTTT. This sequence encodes CAISGGTSGNLGELFF.

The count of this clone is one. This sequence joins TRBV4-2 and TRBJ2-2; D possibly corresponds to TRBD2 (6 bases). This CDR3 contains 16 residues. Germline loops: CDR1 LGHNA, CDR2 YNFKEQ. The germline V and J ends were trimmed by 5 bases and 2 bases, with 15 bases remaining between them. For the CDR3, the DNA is TGTGCCAGCAGCAATACCGGGACTGTTAACACCGGGGAGCTGTTTTTT. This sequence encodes CASSNTGTVNTGELFF.

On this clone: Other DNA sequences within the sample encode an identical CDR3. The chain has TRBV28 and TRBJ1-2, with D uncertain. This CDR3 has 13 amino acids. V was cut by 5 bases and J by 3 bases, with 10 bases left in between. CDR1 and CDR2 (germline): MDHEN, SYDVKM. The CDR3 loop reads CASSLGGDYGYTF. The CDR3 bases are TGTGCCAGCAGTCTCGGCGGGGACTATGGCTACACCTTC.

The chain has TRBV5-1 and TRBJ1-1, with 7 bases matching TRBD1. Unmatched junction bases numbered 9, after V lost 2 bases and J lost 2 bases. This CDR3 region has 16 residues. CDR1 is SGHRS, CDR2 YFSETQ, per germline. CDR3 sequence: CASSFRGNRGNTEAFF. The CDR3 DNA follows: TGCGCCAGCAGCTTTAGAGGGAACAGGGGAAACACTGAAGCTTTCTTT.

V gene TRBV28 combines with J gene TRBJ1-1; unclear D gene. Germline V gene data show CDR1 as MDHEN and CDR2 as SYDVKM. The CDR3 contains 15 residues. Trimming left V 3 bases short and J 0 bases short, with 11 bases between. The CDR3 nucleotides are TGTGCCAGCAGTTTTGCAATCAGAATGAACACTGAAGCTTTCTTT. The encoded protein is CASSFAIRMNTEAFF.

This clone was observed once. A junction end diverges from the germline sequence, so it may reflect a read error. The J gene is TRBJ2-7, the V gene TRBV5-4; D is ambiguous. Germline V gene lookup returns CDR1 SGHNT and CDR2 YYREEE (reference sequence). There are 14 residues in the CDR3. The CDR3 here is CANSLGRLPYEQYF. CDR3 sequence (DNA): TGTGCCAACAGCTTGGGCAGGCTTCCGTACGAGCAGTACTTC. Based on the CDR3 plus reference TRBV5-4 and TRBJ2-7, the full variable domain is ETGVTQSPTHLIKTRGQQVTLRCSSQSGHNTVSWYQQALGQGPQFIFQYYREEENGRGNFPPRFSGLQFPNYSSELNVNALELDDSALYLCANSLGRLPYEQYFGPGTRLTVT.

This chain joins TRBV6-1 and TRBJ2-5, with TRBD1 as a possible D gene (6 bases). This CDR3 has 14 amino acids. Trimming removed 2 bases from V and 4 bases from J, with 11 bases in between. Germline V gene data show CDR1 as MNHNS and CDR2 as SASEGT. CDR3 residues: CASSEYGRGETQYF. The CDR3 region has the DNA TGTGCCAGCAGTGAATACGGCAGGGGAGAGACCCAGTACTTC.

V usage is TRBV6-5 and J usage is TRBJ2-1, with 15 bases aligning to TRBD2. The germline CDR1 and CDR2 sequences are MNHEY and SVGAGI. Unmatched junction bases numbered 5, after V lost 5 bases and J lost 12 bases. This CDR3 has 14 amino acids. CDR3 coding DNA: TGTGCCAGCAGTACGGGACTAGCGGGGGGACGGCAGTTCTTC. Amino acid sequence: CASSTGLAGGRQFF.

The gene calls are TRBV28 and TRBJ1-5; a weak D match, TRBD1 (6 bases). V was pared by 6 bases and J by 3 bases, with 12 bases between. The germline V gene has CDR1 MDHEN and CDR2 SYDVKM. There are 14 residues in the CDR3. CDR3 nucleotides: TGTGCCAGCAGCCTAGGGGGTTTCAATCAGCCCCAGCATTTT. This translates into CASSLGGFNQPQHF.

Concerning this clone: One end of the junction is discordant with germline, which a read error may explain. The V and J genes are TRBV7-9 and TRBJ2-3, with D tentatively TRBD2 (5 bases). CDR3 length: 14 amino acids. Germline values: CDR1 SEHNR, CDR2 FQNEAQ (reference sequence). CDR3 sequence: CSSTTRLRTDTQYF. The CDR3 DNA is TGTTCCAGCACCACTAGACTTCGCACAGATACGCAGTATTTT.

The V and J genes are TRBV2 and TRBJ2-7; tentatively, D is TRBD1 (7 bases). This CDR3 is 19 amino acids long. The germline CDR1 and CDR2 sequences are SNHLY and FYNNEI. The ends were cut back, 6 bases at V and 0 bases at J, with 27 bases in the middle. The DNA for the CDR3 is TGTGCCAGCAGCCCCTTTTCCCTTAGCGGACAGGTGAGCTCCTACGAGCAGTACTTC. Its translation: CASSPFSLSGQVSSYEQYF.

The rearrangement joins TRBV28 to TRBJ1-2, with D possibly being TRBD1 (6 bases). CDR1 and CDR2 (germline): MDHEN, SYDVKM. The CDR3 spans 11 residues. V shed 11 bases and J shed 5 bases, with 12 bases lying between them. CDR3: CAGQGFYGYTF. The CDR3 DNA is TGTGCCGGGCAGGGGTTTTATGGCTACACCTTC.